This T cell receptor beta chain was documented in a study of vaccination and CD4 T cells after COVID-19. Overall study context: Convalescents were six males and four females, two of them Hispanic.

The CDR3 has 12 residues. V dropped 0 bases and J dropped 5 bases, with 3 bases sitting between them. Germline-derived CDR1 and CDR2 are MGHRA and YSYEKL. This clonotype appeared a few times. Its antigen remains unknown. The Oncomine TCR Beta short-read assay was applied to DNA of cultured CD4+ T cells. Someone extracted genomic DNA from cultured CD4+ T cells. In TCRdb, the PCR reads were re-called with MiXCR into one record per CDR3 protein. In the table there are about 20,000 distinct CDR3 sequences, about 27% of which are singletons. Indicated treatment: roughly 11-day PBMC culture with coronavirus spike peptide pools or control peptides (ViraFEST assay). ViraFEST relied on peptide pools to expand antigen-specific T cells; the TCRs were sequenced afterward.

The chain uses TRBV4-1 and TRBJ2-3; D remains ambiguous. The material sequenced was cultured CD4+ T cells from blood. This receptor was obtained from a human donor with COVID-19. CDR3 residues: CASSQDGDTQYF. Here the CDR3 DNA reads TGCGCCAGCAGCCAAGACGGAGATACGCAGTATTTT.